This record covers a single TCR beta chain. Its specificity is unknown. This sample is drawn from a study of OX40 agonist ivuxolimab in advanced cancers. Whole-study context: Dose-escalation cases comprised hepatocellular carcinoma, melanoma, renal cell or head and neck cancer. Study results and caveats: In the 0.1 to 3.0 mg/kg range, CD4+ and CD8+ blood T cells had expanded clonally by week 6.

Looked up from germline, CDR1 is MGHRA and CDR2 is YSYEKL. V was pared by 0 bases and J by 5 bases, with 13 bases between. This CDR3 comprises 15 residues. Generated by immunoSEQ multiplex PCR, the TCRdb table keeps only in-frame clones and is missing some. The sample gives roughly 150,000 clones, approximately 94% of which show up once; under 0.4% is in the top ten. The rearrangement uses TRBV4-1 and TRBJ1-1; possible D gene TRBD1, 5 bases. This specimen was CD4+ or CD8+ T cells sorted from blood, taken in a trial of the OX40 agonist ivuxolimab. The source of this sequence is an adult with an advanced solid tumor such as melanoma, head and neck, liver or kidney cancer. This chain's CDR3 is CASSQDGGRGTEAFF. CDR3 nucleotide sequence: TGCGCCAGCAGCCAAGATGGGGGACGAGGGACTGAAGCTTTCTTT.